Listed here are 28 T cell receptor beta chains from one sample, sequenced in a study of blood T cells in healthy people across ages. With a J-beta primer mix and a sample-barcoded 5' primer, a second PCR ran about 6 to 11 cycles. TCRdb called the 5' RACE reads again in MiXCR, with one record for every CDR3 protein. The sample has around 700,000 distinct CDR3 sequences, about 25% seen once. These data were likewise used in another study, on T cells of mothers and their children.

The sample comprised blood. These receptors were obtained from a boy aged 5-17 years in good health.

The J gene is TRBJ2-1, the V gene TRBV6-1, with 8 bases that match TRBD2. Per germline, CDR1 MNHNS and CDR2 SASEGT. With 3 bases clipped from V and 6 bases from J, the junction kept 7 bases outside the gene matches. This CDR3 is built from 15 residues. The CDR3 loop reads CASSEGSGSGNEQFF. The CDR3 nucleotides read TGTGCCAGCAGTGAGGGGAGCGGGAGCGGCAATGAGCAGTTCTTC.

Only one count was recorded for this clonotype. The CDR3 sequence: CASSQLVGGYEQYF. The CDR3 nucleotides read TGCGCCAGCAGCCAGCTAGTGGGTGGTTACGAGCAGTACTTC. The chain uses TRBV4-1 and TRBJ2-5; D is uncertain. TRBJ2-7 explains the end of the DNA better; the J call may be wrong. The CDR3 is 14 amino acids. Germline V gene lookup returns CDR1 MGHRA and CDR2 YSYEKL.

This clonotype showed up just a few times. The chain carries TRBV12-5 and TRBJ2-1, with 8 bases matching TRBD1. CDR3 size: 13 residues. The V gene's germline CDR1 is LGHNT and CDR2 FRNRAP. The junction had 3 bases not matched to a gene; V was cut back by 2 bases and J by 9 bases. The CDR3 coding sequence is TGTGCTAGTGGTTTGTGGACAGGGTTTGAGCAGTTCTTC. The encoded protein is CASGLWTGFEQFF.

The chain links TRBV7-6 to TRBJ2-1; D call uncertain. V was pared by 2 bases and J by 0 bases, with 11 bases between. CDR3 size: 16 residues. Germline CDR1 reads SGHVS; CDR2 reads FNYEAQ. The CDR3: CASSLFEVLSYNEQFF. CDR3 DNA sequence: TGTGCCAGCAGCTTATTTGAGGTCCTCTCCTACAATGAGCAGTTCTTC.

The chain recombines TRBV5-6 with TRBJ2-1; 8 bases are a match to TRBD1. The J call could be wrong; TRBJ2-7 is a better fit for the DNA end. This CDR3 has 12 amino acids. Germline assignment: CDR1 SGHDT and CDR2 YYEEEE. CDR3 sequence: CASSWGTGEQYF. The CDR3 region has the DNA TGTGCCAGCAGCTGGGGGACAGGCGAGCAGTACTTC.

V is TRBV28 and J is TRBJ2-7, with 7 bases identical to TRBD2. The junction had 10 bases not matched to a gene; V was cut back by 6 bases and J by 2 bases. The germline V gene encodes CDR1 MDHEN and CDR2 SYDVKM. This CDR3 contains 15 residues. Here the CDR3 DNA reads TGTGCCAGCAGCCTCCTGGGGGAGGGGACCTACGAGCAGTACTTC. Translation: CASSLLGEGTYEQYF.

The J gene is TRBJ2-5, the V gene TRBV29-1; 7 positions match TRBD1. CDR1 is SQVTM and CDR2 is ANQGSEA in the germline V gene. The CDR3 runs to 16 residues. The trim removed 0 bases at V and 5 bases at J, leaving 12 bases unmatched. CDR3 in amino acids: CSVEDPARGGVETQYF. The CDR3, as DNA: TGCAGCGTTGAAGATCCAGCTCGAGGGGGCGTGGAGACCCAGTACTTC. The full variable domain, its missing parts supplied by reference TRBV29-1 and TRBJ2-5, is SAVISQKPSRDICQRGTSLTIQCQVDSQVTMMFWYRQQPGQSLTLIATANQGSEATYESGFVIDKFPISRPNLTFSTLTVSNMSPEDSSIYLCSVEDPARGGVETQYFGPGTRLLVL.

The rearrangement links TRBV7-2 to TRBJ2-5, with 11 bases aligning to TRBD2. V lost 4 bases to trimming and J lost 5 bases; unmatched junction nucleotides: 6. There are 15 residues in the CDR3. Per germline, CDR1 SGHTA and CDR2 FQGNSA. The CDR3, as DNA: TGTGCCAGCAGCTATACTAGCGGGAGTGGGGAGACCCAGTACTTC. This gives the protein CASSYTSGSGETQYF.

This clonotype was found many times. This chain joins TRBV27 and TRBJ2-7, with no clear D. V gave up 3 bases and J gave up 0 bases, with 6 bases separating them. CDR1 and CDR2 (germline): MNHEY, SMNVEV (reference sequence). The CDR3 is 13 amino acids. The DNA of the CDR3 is TGTGCCAGCAGTTTGGGAATCTCCTACGAGCAGTACTTC. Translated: CASSLGISYEQYF.

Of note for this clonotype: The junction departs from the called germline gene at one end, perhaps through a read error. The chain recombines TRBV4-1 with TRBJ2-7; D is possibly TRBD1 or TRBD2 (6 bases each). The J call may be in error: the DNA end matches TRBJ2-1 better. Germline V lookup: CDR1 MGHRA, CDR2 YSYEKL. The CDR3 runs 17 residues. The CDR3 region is CASCQVGAGRLVNEQFF. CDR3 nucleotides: TGCGCCAGCTGCCAAGTGGGGGCAGGGAGGTTGGTCAATGAGCAGTTCTTC.

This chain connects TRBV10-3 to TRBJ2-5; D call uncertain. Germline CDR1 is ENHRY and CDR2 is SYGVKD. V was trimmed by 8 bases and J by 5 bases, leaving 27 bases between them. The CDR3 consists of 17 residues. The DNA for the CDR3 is TGTGCCATCTCTTATAACCAAGGGCAATCGATCCAGGAGACCCAGTACTTC. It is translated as CAISYNQGQSIQETQYF.

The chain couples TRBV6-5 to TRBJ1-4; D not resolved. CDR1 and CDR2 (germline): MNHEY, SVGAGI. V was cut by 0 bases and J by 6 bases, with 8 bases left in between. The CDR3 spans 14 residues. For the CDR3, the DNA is TGTGCCAGCAGTTACTCCGATTCCGATGAAAAACTGTTTTTT. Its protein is CASSYSDSDEKLFF.

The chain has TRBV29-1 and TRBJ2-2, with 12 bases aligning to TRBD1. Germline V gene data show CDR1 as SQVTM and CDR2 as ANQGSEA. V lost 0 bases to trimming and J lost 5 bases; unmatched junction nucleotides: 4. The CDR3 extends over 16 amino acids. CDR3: CSVEDRGQGATGELFF. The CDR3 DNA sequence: TGCAGCGTTGAAGATAGGGGACAGGGGGCAACCGGGGAGCTGTTTTTT.

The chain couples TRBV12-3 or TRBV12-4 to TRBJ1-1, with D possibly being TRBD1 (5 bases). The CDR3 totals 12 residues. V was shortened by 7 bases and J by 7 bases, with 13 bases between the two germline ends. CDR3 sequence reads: CASTRGTDEAFF. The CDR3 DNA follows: TGTGCCAGCACCAGAGGGACGGATGAAGCTTTCTTT.

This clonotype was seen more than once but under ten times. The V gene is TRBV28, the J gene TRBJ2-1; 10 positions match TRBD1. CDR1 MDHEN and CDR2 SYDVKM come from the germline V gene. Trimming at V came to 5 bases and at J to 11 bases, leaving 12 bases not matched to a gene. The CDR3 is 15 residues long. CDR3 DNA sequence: TGTGCCAGCAGTGGGCCCGGGACAGGGGAATATCAGCAGTTCTTC. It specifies CASSGPGTGEYQQFF.

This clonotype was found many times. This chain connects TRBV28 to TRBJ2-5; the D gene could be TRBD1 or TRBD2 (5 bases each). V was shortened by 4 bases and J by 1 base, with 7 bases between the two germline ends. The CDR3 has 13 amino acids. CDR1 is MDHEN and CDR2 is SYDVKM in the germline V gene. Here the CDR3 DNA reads TGTGCCAGCAGTTATGGGGGCCAAGAGACCCAGTACTTC. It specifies CASSYGGQETQYF.

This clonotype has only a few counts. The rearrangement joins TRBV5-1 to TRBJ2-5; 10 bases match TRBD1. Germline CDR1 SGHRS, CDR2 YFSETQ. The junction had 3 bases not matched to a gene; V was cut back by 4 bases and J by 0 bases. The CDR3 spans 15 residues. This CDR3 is CASSMTGGHQETQYF. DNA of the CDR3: TGCGCCAGCAGCATGACAGGGGGCCACCAAGAGACCCAGTACTTC.

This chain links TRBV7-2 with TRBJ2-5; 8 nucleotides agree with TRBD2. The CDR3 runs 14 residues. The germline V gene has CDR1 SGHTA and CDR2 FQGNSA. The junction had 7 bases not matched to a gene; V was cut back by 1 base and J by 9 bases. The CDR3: CASSLGILAEAQYF. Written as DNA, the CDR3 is TGTGCCAGCAGCTTAGGGATACTAGCGGAGGCCCAGTACTTC.

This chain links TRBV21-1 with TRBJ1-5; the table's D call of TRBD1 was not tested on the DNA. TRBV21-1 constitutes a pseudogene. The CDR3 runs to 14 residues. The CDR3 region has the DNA TGTGCCAGCAGCGGAGACGGGGGGACACAGCCCCAGCATTTT. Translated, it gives CASSGDGGTQPQHF.

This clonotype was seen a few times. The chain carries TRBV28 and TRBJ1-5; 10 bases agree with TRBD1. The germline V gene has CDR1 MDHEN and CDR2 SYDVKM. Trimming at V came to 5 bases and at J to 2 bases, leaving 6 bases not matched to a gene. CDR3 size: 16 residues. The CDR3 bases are TGTGCCAGCAGTCCTGACAGGGGGCAAGGCAATCAGCCCCAGCATTTT. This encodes CASSPDRGQGNQPQHF.

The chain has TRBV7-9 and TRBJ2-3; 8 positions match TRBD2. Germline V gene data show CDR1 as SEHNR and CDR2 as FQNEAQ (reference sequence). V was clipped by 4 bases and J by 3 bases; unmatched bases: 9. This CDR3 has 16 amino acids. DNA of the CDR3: TGTGCCAGCAGCTCCTCCCTAAGCGGGAGTACAGATACGCAGTATTTT. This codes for CASSSSLSGSTDTQYF.

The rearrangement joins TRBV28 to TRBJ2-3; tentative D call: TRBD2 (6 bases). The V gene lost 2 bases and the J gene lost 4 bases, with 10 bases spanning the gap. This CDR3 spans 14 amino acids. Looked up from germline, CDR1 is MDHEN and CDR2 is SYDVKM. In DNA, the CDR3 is TGTGCCAGCAGTTTACGGGGAGGATCAGATACGCAGTATTTT. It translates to CASSLRGGSDTQYF.

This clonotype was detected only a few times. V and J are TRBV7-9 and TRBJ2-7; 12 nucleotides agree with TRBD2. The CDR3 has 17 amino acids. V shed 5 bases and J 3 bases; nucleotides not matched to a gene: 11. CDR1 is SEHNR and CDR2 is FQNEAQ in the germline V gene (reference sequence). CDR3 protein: CASSTDRGLAGRYEQYF. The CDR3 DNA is TGTGCCAGCAGCACTGACAGGGGACTAGCGGGCCGCTACGAGCAGTACTTC.

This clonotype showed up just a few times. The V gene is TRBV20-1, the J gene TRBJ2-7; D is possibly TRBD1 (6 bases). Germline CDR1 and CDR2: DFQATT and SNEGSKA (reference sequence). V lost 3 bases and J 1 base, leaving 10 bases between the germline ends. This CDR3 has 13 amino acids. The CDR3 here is CSARETGSYEQYF. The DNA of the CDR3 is TGCAGTGCTAGGGAAACAGGGTCCTACGAGCAGTACTTC.

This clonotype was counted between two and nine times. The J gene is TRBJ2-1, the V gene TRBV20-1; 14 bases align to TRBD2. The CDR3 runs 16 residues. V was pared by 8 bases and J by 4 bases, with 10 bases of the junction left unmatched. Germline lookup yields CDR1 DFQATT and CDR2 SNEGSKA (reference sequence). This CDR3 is CSPRSRLAGGYNEQFF. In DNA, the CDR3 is TGCAGTCCTCGCTCCCGACTAGCGGGGGGGTACAATGAGCAGTTCTTC.

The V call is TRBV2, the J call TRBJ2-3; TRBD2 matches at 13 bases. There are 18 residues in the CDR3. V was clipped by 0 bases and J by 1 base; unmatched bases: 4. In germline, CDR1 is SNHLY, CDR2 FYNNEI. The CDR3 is CASSEATGLAGGTDTQYF. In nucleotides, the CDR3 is TGTGCCAGCAGTGAAGCGACCGGACTAGCGGGGGGCACAGATACGCAGTATTTT.

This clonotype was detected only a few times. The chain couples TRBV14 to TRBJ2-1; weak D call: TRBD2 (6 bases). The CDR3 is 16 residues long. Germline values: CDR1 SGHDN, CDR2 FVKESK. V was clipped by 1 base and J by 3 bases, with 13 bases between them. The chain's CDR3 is CASSQAEGSGYNEQFF. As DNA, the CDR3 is TGTGCCAGCAGCCAAGCGGAGGGATCTGGCTACAATGAGCAGTTCTTC.

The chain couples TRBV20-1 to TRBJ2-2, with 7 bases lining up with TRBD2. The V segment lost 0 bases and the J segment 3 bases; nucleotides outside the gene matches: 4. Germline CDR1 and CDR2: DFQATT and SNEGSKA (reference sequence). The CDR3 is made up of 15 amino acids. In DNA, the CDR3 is TGCAGTGCTAGAGACCCAGCGGGGTACACCGGGGAGCTGTTTTTT. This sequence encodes CSARDPAGYTGELFF.